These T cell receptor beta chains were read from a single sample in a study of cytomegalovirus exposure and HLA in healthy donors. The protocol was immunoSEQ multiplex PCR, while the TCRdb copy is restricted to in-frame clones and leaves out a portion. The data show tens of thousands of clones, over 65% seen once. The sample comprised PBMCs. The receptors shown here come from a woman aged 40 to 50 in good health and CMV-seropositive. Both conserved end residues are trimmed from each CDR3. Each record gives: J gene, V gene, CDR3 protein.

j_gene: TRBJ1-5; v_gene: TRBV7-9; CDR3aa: ASSSGLINQPQH
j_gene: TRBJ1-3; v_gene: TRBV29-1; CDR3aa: SGLQSSGNTIY
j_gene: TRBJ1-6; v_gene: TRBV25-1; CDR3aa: ASSEPTGNSPLH
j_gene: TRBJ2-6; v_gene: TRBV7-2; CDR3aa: ASSRPGAGANVLT
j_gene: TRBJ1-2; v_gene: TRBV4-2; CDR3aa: ASSQGLSTTGGYGYT
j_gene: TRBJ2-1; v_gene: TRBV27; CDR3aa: ASRDSGTVYNEQF
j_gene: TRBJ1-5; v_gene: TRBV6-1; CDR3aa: ASSLGVRGNQPQH
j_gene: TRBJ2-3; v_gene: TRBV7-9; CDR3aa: AGKLRDRPLRDYTDTQY
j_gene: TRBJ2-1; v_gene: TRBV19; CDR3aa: ASSIRGRSDEQF
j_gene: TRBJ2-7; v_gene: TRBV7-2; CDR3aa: ASSQLREQY
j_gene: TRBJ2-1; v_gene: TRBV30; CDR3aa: AWSGSSRYNEQF
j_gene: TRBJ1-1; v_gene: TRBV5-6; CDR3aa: ASSLGLLNTEAF